Here is one TCR beta chain with its context. The CDR3 has 12 amino acids. Trimming removed 7 bases at V and 4 bases at J, with 11 bases between. Germline CDR1 reads LNHDA; CDR2 reads SQIVND (reference sequence). This sample was included in a study of PD-L1 blockade in urothelial cancer. Each PCR received spiked synthetic TCR analog templates. The table came from immunoSEQ multiplex PCR; TCRdb's copy has only in-frame clones and leaves some out. In the table there are 70,000 to 85,000 clones, under 90% of which are singletons. The TCR was taken from a man between 65 and 80 years old with urothelial cancer. The chain joins TRBV19 to TRBJ2-7; D uncertain. Sample: PBMCs, taken around atezolizumab (anti-PD-L1) treatment. CDR3 bases: TGTGCCAGTACCGTCAGTTGGTACGAGCAGTACTTC. Encoded protein: CASTVSWYEQYF.